This note documents a single T cell receptor beta chain sequence. This sample is part of a study of patients and donors after allogeneic stem cell transplantation. One entry per CDR3 protein results from TCRdb running MiXCR on the RT-PCR reads. Of about 960,000 distinct CDR3 sequences in the sample, about a sixth were seen once. The CDR3 is 14 residues long. V dropped 0 bases and J dropped 5 bases, with 10 bases sitting between them. The germline gives CDR1 SEHNR, CDR2 FQNEAQ (reference sequence). The V gene is TRBV7-9, the J gene TRBJ1-1; D unresolved. The sequenced sample consisted of blood, either unsorted or a sorted T cell fraction (not recorded which). The TCR comes from a human donor who was either an allogeneic HSCT recipient or a stem cell or donor lymphocyte infusion donor (not recorded which). It is not recorded whose cells these are; they may come from a transplant donor. The CDR3 nucleotides read TGTGCCAGCAGCTTAGCGCGGGGAAGGACTGAAGCTTTCTTT. Residues: CASSLARGRTEAFF. The whole variable domain, filled in from reference TRBV7-9 and TRBJ1-1, reads DTGVSQNPRHKITKRGQNVTFRCDPISEHNRLYWYRQTLGQGPEFLTYFQNEAQLEKSRLLSDRFSAERPKGSFSTLEIQRTEQGDSAMYLCASSLARGRTEAFFGQGTRLTVV.